Shown below are 7 T cell receptor beta chains from a single sample sequenced in a study of shared clonotypes between healthy human individuals. Sequencing used immunoSEQ multiplex PCR; TCRdb keeps in-frame clones, though not all of them. The repertoire holds around 2.5 million clones, with 93% as singletons. Sequenced: naive CD4+ T cells from PBMCs. Indicated subset: CD45RA+ positively selected. The receptors derive from a man between 18 and 29 years old in good health. Some clones in this sample may be carry-over from other donors' samples.

The CDR3 DNA sequence: TGTGCCAGCAGTTTATTGCGCGGCACACGAGGCCACGAGCAGTACTTC. This translates into CASSLLRGTRGHEQYF. The chain links TRBV27 to TRBJ2-7; D remains unclear. Germline assignment: CDR1 MNHEY and CDR2 SMNVEV (reference sequence). V lost 1 base, J lost 5 bases, and 18 bases lay in between. The CDR3 is 16 amino acids.

The chain joins TRBV6-6 to TRBJ1-5; D unclear. The CDR3 contains 16 residues. The V end was cut by 4 bases, the J end by 2 bases, with 15 bases between. The germline gives CDR1 MNHNY, CDR2 SVGAGI (reference sequence). CDR3 sequence reads: CASSSPREARNQPQHF. CDR3 bases: TGTGCCAGCAGTTCCCCGCGGGAGGCCCGCAATCAGCCCCAGCATTTT.

Regarding this clone: The sample carries other DNA sequences with the same CDR3. This chain joins TRBV7-2 and TRBJ2-7; 10 bases match TRBD1. The CDR3 is 14 amino acids. Looked up from germline, CDR1 is SGHTA and CDR2 is FQGNSA. V gave up 5 bases and J gave up 3 bases; unmatched junction bases: 4. CDR3 protein: CASSLGQGIYEQYF. In DNA, the CDR3 is TGTGCCAGCAGCCTGGGACAGGGGATCTACGAGCAGTACTTC.

This clone appeared once. V is TRBV19 and J is TRBJ2-2; 10 nucleotides align to TRBD1. Trimming at V came to 4 bases and at J to 8 bases, leaving 7 bases not matched to a gene. This CDR3 has 15 amino acids. CDR1 is LNHDA and CDR2 is SQIVND in the germline V gene (reference sequence). The CDR3 region is CASSKRQGAGGELFF. The DNA of the CDR3 is TGTGCCAGTAGTAAACGACAGGGGGCAGGTGGGGAGCTGTTTTTT. Combining the CDR3 with reference TRBV19 and TRBJ2-2 gives the whole variable domain DGGITQSPKYLFRKEGQNVTLSCEQNLNHDAMYWYRQDPGQGLRLIYYSQIVNDFQKGDIAEGYSVSREKKESFPLTVTSAQKNPTAFYLCASSKRQGAGGELFFGEGSRLTVL.

Remarks on this clone: The same CDR3 can be traced to other DNA sequences in this sample. V usage is TRBV18 and J usage is TRBJ1-1; 12 bases line up with TRBD1. The CDR3 consists of 15 residues. CDR1 and CDR2 (germline): KGHSH, LQKENI. V dropped 6 bases and J dropped 2; count of bases not matched to a gene: 4. The chain's CDR3 is CASSLGTGGNTEAFF. Here the CDR3 DNA reads TGTGCCAGCTCGCTGGGGACAGGGGGCAACACTGAAGCTTTCTTT.

The chain has TRBV10-3 and TRBJ2-7; D gene uncertain. V was pared by 3 bases and J by 2 bases, with 11 bases between. Germline CDR1 and CDR2: ENHRY and SYGVKD. There are 14 residues in the CDR3. In DNA, the CDR3 is TGTGCCATCAGTGATGCAGGCTATACCTACGAGCAGTACTTC. Encoded protein: CAISDAGYTYEQYF.

This rearrangement joins TRBV5-8 to TRBJ1-1; D uncertain. This CDR3 is 15 amino acids long. Trimming shortened V by 4 bases and J by 5 bases, and 18 bases separated the two germline ends. Germline-derived CDR1 and CDR2 are SGHTS and YDEGEE. CDR3 bases: TGTGCCAGCAGCAGGGCAGGCGCGGTCGCGACTGAAGCTTTCTTT. Translated, it gives CASSRAGAVATEAFF.